The present TCR beta chain was sequenced within a study of T cells in localized non-small cell lung cancer. This clone is labeled medium-sized (0.01 to 0.1%). Germline V gene data show CDR1 as MNHGY and CDR2 as SAAAGT. The CDR3 is 15 amino acids. The junction had 10 bases not matched to a gene; V was cut back by 5 bases and J by 6 bases. Adjacent lung samples, free of atypia, were obtained at least 2 cm from the tumor margin. Data came from immunoSEQ multiplex PCR; TCRdb stores just in-frame clones and leaves some out. Seen here are roughly 1,100 clones, around 22% observed once, and the top ten hold roughly 34%.

Source: normal lung tissue next to the tumor, taken before any cancer treatment. The receptor was derived from a man between 40 and 70 years old with stage I lung adenocarcinoma. The rearrangement links TRBV6-8 to TRBJ1-5; 7 bases fit TRBD1. CDR3 nucleotides: TGTGCCAGCAGTCTCACAGGGGTGGGTCGTCAGCCCCAGCATTTT. It specifies CASSLTGVGRQPQHF.